These 27 T cell receptor beta chains share one sample of origin, sequenced in a study of CD8+CD57+ T cells in acquired aplastic anemia. Genomic DNA, the template, was used for profiling of the TCR beta VDJ and CDR3. TCRdb analysed the reads with MiXCR anew, one entry per CDR3 protein. Of 300,000 or so distinct CDR3 sequences listed, approximately 55% are singletons. The specimen sequenced was sorted CD4+, CD8+, or CD8+CD57+ T cells (not recorded which) from PBMCs. These receptors were collected from a human donor with severe aplastic anemia or a healthy control (not recorded which).

The V call is TRBV7-2, the J call TRBJ2-7; TRBD2 might be the D (5 bases). Germline V CDR1 and CDR2: SGHTA, FQGNSA. V was shortened by 2 bases and J by 6 bases, with 11 bases between the two germline ends. This CDR3 is 13 amino acids long. The CDR3 bases are TGTGCCAGCAGCTTATCTAGCCTGGGCGAGCAGTACTTC. Amino acids: CASSLSSLGEQYF.

The chain has TRBV5-1 and TRBJ1-4; D uncertain. Germline V gives CDR1 SGHRS, CDR2 YFSETQ. V lost 1 base and J lost 7, with 14 bases in between. The CDR3 runs to 15 residues. The CDR3 nucleotides are TGCGCCAGCAGCTTGCTCGGGGATAGTGGTGAAAAACTGTTTTTT. Amino acids: CASSLLGDSGEKLFF.

This clonotype has at least ten counts. The J gene is TRBJ2-1, the V gene TRBV7-3; 7 bases are a match to TRBD1. There are 15 residues in the CDR3. Germline V gene data show CDR1 as SGHTA and CDR2 as FQGTGA. V lost 5 bases to trimming and J lost 3 bases; unmatched junction nucleotides: 7. DNA for the CDR3: TGTGCCAGCAGCCTGGGACAGAGAAACTACAATGAGCAGTTCTTC. Its protein is CASSLGQRNYNEQFF.

The chain combines TRBV10-3 with TRBJ2-7; 9 bases are a match to TRBD1. Germline CDR1 is ENHRY and CDR2 is SYGVKD. The CDR3 extends over 15 amino acids. The V segment lost 3 bases and the J segment 5 bases; nucleotides outside the gene matches: 8. CDR3 bases: TGTGCCATCAGTGACCCCGGGACAGGGAAGGACGAGCAGTACTTC. It codes for CAISDPGTGKDEQYF.

The sample holds many counts of this clonotype. The chain carries TRBV7-3 and TRBJ1-1; perhaps TRBD1 as D (5 bases). V lost 0 bases and J lost 3, with 11 bases in between. CDR3 length: 15 residues. Germline V gives CDR1 SGHTA, CDR2 FQGTGA. The DNA for the CDR3 is TGTGCCAGCAGCTTAACCCCGGGGGACGACACTGAAGCTTTCTTT. Translating gives CASSLTPGDDTEAFF.

This clonotype was seen more than once but under ten times. The chain has TRBV19 and TRBJ2-7, with D perhaps assigned TRBD1 or TRBD2 (5 bases each). Germline values: CDR1 LNHDA, CDR2 SQIVND (reference sequence). This CDR3 is 13 amino acids long. V was pared by 5 bases and J by 3 bases, with 11 bases between. This CDR3 reads CASSPGHYYEQYF. In nucleotides, the CDR3 is TGTGCCAGTAGTCCGGGGCACTACTACGAGCAGTACTTC.

The chain carries TRBV29-1 and TRBJ2-2, with TRBD1 matching over 9 bases. Trimming took 3 bases from V and 2 from J; bases not matched to a gene: 7. This CDR3 spans 16 amino acids. Germline CDR1 SQVTM, CDR2 ANQGSEA. CDR3 sequence (DNA): TGCAGCGTTGATGAGGCGGGACAGGGAAACACCGGGGAGCTGTTTTTT. Its protein is CSVDEAGQGNTGELFF.

The V and J genes are TRBV29-1 and TRBJ1-3, with a tentative D call TRBD1 (6 bases). The CDR3 contains 12 residues. Trimming removed 5 bases from V and 4 bases from J, with 9 bases in between. CDR1 and CDR2 (germline): SQVTM, ANQGSEA. The CDR3 DNA reads TGCAGCGTTTGGGACACAGGAAACACCATATATTTT. This translates into CSVWDTGNTIYF.

This clonotype was detected ten times or more. The CDR3 DNA sequence: TGTGCCAGCAGCTTGGATGTCAGGCGGAGGAACACTGAAGCTTTCTTT. Translated, it gives CASSLDVRRRNTEAFF. The chain recombines TRBV5-6 with TRBJ1-1; D gene ambiguous. V dropped 0 bases and J dropped 1 base, with 13 bases sitting between them. This CDR3 region has 16 residues. Looked up from germline, CDR1 is SGHDT and CDR2 is YYEEEE.

The genes are TRBV6-6 and TRBJ2-2; weak D call: TRBD1 (5 bases). The CDR3 has 11 residues. Germline CDR1 and CDR2: MNHNY and SVGAGI (reference sequence). V was cut by 6 bases and J by 8 bases, with 7 bases left in between. The CDR3 sequence: CASSRTGELFF. In DNA form, the CDR3 reads TGTGCCAGCAGCCGGACAGGGGAGCTGTTTTTT.

DNA for the CDR3: TGCAGTGCTAGAGTGACAGGGGTCCCAGATACGCAGTATTTT. Its translation: CSARVTGVPDTQYF. The rearrangement joins TRBV20-1 to TRBJ2-3; TRBD1 agrees at 8 bases. Losses at the gene ends were 1 base for V and 4 bases for J; bases not matched to a gene: 4. This CDR3 spans 14 amino acids. Germline lookup yields CDR1 DFQATT and CDR2 SNEGSKA (reference sequence).

This clonotype was counted ten times or more. The chain combines TRBV7-2 with TRBJ2-5; D remains ambiguous. CDR3 length: 11 amino acids. The germline V gene encodes CDR1 SGHTA and CDR2 FQGNSA. The V gene lost 2 bases and the J gene lost 5 bases, with 3 bases spanning the gap. The CDR3 DNA reads TGTGCCAGCAGCTTAATCGAGACCCAGTACTTC. Its translation is CASSLIETQYF.

The rearrangement links TRBV9 to TRBJ2-1; 8 bases line up with TRBD2. Germline V gives CDR1 SGDLS, CDR2 YYNGEE. The CDR3 runs 15 residues. Trimming took 0 bases from V and 7 from J; bases not matched to a gene: 6. The DNA of the CDR3 is TGTGCCAGCAGCGTAGCGGGGGGGCAGGCGAATGAGCAGTTCTTC. Its protein is CASSVAGGQANEQFF.

The chain uses TRBV9 and TRBJ1-1; D is unclear. Deletions cut 4 bases from V and 1 base from J, with 11 bases between. The CDR3 has 14 residues. Germline CDR1 and CDR2: SGDLS and YYNGEE. The CDR3 DNA sequence: TGTGCCAGCAGCCCCCGGCAGGCGAACACTGAAGCTTTCTTT. Encoded protein: CASSPRQANTEAFF.

Turning to this clonotype: The conserved phenylalanine or tryptophan normally closing the CDR3 is absent here, so this likely arose from a read error. It is unclear where the CDR3 begins or ends on the DNA, so no DNA is shown, and the CDR3 is as TCRdb lists it. The rearrangement joins TRBV18 to TRBJ1-6; TRBD1 is taken as the D call from the table, unchecked against the DNA. The CDR3 region is 9 residues in length, termini included. Germline loops: CDR1 KGHSH, CDR2 LQKENI. The CDR3: CASSPLGRT.

The chain combines TRBV7-8 with TRBJ2-7; a weak D match, TRBD1 (6 bases). The length of the CDR3 is 15 residues. The V gene lost 6 bases and the J gene lost 1 base, with 16 bases spanning the gap. CDR1 SGHVS and CDR2 FQNEAQ come from the germline V gene. The CDR3 DNA follows: TGTGCCAGCAGGGCCTGGCAGGGGCCTTCCTACGAGCAGTACTTC. Encoded protein: CASRAWQGPSYEQYF.

This clonotype was recorded at least ten times. The chain links TRBV5-6 to TRBJ1-1; D gene unclear. The CDR3 spans 13 residues. Germline V lookup: CDR1 SGHDT, CDR2 YYEEEE. Deletions cut 7 bases from V and 2 bases from J, with 12 bases between. Here the CDR3 reads CASQLGTNTEAFF. The CDR3 bases are TGTGCCAGCCAACTAGGCACCAACACTGAAGCTTTCTTT.

The V gene is TRBV2, the J gene TRBJ1-5; D remains ambiguous. Germline CDR1 and CDR2: SNHLY and FYNNEI. V gave up 11 bases and J gave up 1 base, with 12 bases separating them. The CDR3 sequence is 13 residues long. The CDR3 coding sequence is TGTGCCGGAGGCTGGCAGAGCAATCAGCCCCAGCATTTT. Protein: CAGGWQSNQPQHF.

At least ten counts were recorded for this clonotype. V gene TRBV4-1 combines with J gene TRBJ2-7, with D possibly TRBD1 on 6 matching bases. Germline loops: CDR1 MGHRA, CDR2 YSYEKL. The CDR3 runs to 18 residues. V was cut by 5 bases and J by 1 base, with 24 bases left in between. CDR3 amino acids: CASSSSGAPTVHSYEQYF. The CDR3 DNA follows: TGCGCCAGCAGCTCATCAGGGGCCCCGACGGTCCATTCCTACGAGCAGTACTTC.

The table lists this clonotype with a count of one. This chain connects TRBV29-1 to TRBJ1-1, with a tentative D call TRBD1 (5 bases). V lost 5 bases and J lost 6, with 10 bases in between. The CDR3 length is 11 residues. Germline V gene sequence: CDR1 SQVTM, CDR2 ANQGSEA. The CDR3 reads CSVRGDPEAFF. The CDR3 nucleotides are TGCAGCGTTAGGGGTGACCCTGAAGCTTTCTTT.

This clonotype was seen at least ten times. One end of the junction varies from germline; a read error may be responsible. CDR3 nucleotide sequence: TGTGCCAGCAGTTCCGGGACTAGCGGGGGACCGCTCATCTTC. Amino acids: CASSSGTSGGPLIF. This chain joins TRBV6-5 and TRBJ2-7, with 14 bases matching TRBD2. The CDR3 contains 14 residues. Germline CDR1 is MNHEY and CDR2 is SVGAGI.

This chain links TRBV20-1 with TRBJ1-1, with D hard to call. V dropped 4 bases and J dropped 5 bases, with 14 bases sitting between them. CDR1 and CDR2 from the germline V gene are DFQATT and SNEGSKA (reference sequence). There are 13 residues in the CDR3. CDR3 amino acids: CSAKRTLGTEAFF. DNA for the CDR3: TGCAGTGCTAAAAGGACCCTGGGGACTGAAGCTTTCTTT.

This clonotype was seen a single time. The rearrangement uses TRBV7-3 and TRBJ2-5; 8 nucleotides agree with TRBD2. The junction had 6 bases not matched to a gene; V was cut back by 3 bases and J by 3 bases. There are 15 residues in the CDR3. Per the germline V gene, CDR1 is SGHTA and CDR2 is FQGTGA. In nucleotides, the CDR3 is TGTGCCAGCAGCTTCTTCGGGGGGGCCGAAGAGACCCAGTACTTC. Translation: CASSFFGGAEETQYF. Full variable domain (missing parts from reference TRBV7-3 and TRBJ2-5): GAGVSQTPSNKVTEKGKYVELRCDPISGHTALYWYRQSLGQGPEFLIYFQGTGAADDSGLPNDRFFAVRPEGSVSTLKIQRTERGDSAVYLCASSFFGGAEETQYFGPGTRLLVL.

CDR3 coding DNA: TGTGCCAGCAGTGAGCCCGAGACAGGGGAAGGCCCCTACGAGCAGTACTTC. Translation gives CASSEPETGEGPYEQYF. The chain is built from TRBV2 and TRBJ2-7, with 8 positions matching TRBD1. This CDR3 spans 17 amino acids. With 3 bases clipped from V and 2 bases from J, the junction kept 12 bases outside the gene matches. Germline-derived CDR1 and CDR2 are SNHLY and FYNNEI.

This sequence joins TRBV20-1 and TRBJ2-3, with a tentative D call TRBD2 (5 bases). This CDR3 has 14 amino acids. CDR1 is DFQATT and CDR2 is SNEGSKA in the germline V gene (reference sequence). V shed 6 bases and J shed 6 bases, with 19 bases lying between them. The CDR3 protein is CSATDGNRVDTQYF. The DNA for the CDR3 is TGCAGTGCCACTGACGGGAATCGCGTGGATACGCAGTATTTT.

This clonotype has a handful of counts. The rearrangement joins TRBV7-9 to TRBJ2-7, with D tentatively TRBD1 (6 bases). The CDR3 runs 15 residues. The germline V gene has CDR1 SEHNR and CDR2 FQNEAQ (reference sequence). V lost 5 bases, J lost 3 bases, and 17 bases lay in between. The CDR3 loop reads CASSRLGQPRYEQYF. The CDR3 region has the DNA TGTGCCAGCAGCCGACTCGGACAGCCGCGCTACGAGCAGTACTTC.

The chain's CDR3 is CASSTGTGFVDSPLHF. CDR3 bases: TGCGCCAGCAGCACCGGGACAGGGTTTGTTGATTCACCCCTCCACTTT. The chain joins TRBV5-1 to TRBJ1-6, with 9 bases that match TRBD1. Germline V CDR1 and CDR2: SGHRS, YFSETQ. J lost 8 bases, V lost 4 bases, and 10 bases had no gene match. The CDR3 has 16 residues.